The present T cell receptor beta chain was sequenced within a study of blood T cell repertoires in COVID-19 (dated by TCRdb to about 2020). Some background on the complete study: Samples covering the acute and convalescent phases of COVID-19 were provided by collaborators in the United States, Italy and Spain. The material from the prospective study consisted of cDNA or gDNA derived from T cells, B-cell-depleted T cells, or PBMCs. The dataset comprised deeply sampled blood TCRbeta repertoires from subjects exposed to, actively infected with, or recovered from COVID-19. The repertoires were made available in a free public database intended to serve as a resource for research on the immune response to SARS-CoV-2. The samples were drawn from the first 160 participants of the ongoing ImmuneRACE study and from roughly 1,300 subjects provided by 6 global collaborators. Nearly every sample came with metadata listing a de-identified subject ID, COVID-19 status, age in years and sex. Where available, HLA class I and class II types were taken from metadata supplied by the sample provider and were not determined by assay-based typing. The paper as a whole reports these results and caveats: Clinical and demographic metadata were provided uncurated, with the amount varying by source and participant.

With regard to this clone: What antigen it recognizes has not been identified. No quality values exist for individual bases; no much larger clone is one base distant.

Another Seattle source contributed samples from volunteer blood donors who had recovered from COVID-19. Whole blood was collected in K2EDTA tubes by collaborating institutions according to the institutions' own protocols. For TCRbeta analysis, collaborator samples were shipped as frozen whole blood, as isolated PBMCs, or as DNA extracted from either sample type. TCRbeta CDR3 regions were amplified from genomic DNA using the immunoSEQ Assay, a bias-controlled multiplex PCR. In the source study's methods: Nucleated cell counts per sample were estimated from amplification of reference gene primers within the assay. To quantify the absolute abundance of each unique TCRbeta CDR3 rearrangement, sequence reads were collapsed and filtered. For each sample, productive Simpson clonality was calculated as the square root of Simpson's diversity index over productive rearrangements. Entries here come from immuneACCESS through TCRdb and include only in-frame sequences with V and J called. Some clones fail to appear in such tables; in the studies checked, an unresolved V gene covers under half of the shortfall, and the cause of the remainder is unknown. V, J and clone size are taken as reported in that table, and D and trimming were inferred from the DNA itself. In all, the sample holds about 190,000 clones, and over 75% of those were seen once. The top ten clones comprise roughly 12% of the sample.

As encoded in the germline V gene (reference sequence), CDR1 is LNHDA while CDR2 is SQIVND. The CDR3 measures 14 amino acids from cysteine to phenylalanine. Solely the CDR3 DNA is kept, with 42 bases framed from the first base. V and J are truncated by 5 bases and 4 bases respectively, leaving an intervening sequence of 12 bases. The chain links TRBV19 with TRBJ2-1; matching of 6 bases hints at TRBD1 as the D gene. Sequencing was performed on peripheral blood. The source is a man between 50 and 59 years old who had recovered from COVID-19. The CDR3: CASSPGQGYNEQFF. The DNA sequence is TGTGCCAGTAGTCCCGGGCAGGGGTACAATGAGCAGTTCTTC.